Presented here are 10 T cell receptor beta chains from one specimen sequenced in a study of blood T cells in healthy people across ages. The use of a sample-barcoded 5' primer and a J-beta primer mix characterized a second PCR of roughly 6 to 11 cycles. TCRdb used MiXCR to reprocess the 5' RACE reads, holding one entry per CDR3 protein. The repertoire holds approximately 1.5 million distinct CDR3 sequences, around 35% seen once, with 11% in the top ten. The sequencing sample was made of blood. These receptors originate from a woman aged 25 to 39 in good health.

As regards this clonotype: The junction shows a germline mismatch at one end, possibly a read error. The chain has TRBV28 and TRBJ1-2; 9 positions match TRBD1. This CDR3 comprises 14 residues. CDR1 and CDR2 from the germline V gene are MDHEN and SYDVKM. CDR3: CASNLQGAHNGYTF. CDR3 DNA sequence: TGTGCCAGCAATTTACAGGGGGCGCATAATGGCTACACCTTC.

V and J are TRBV7-9 and TRBJ2-1; D not certain. V was cut by 5 bases and J by 5 bases, with 19 bases left in between. The CDR3 loop spans 16 amino acids. Germline V gene sequence: CDR1 SEHNR, CDR2 FQNEAQ (reference sequence). The CDR3 DNA reads as TGTGCCAGCAGCCTCCGGGCCCAAAAATGGGACAATGAGCAGTTCTTC. Translating gives CASSLRAQKWDNEQFF.

There are a few counts of this clonotype. The V call is TRBV12-3 or TRBV12-4, the J call TRBJ2-3; D may correspond to TRBD1 or TRBD2 (5 bases each). Trimming removed 8 bases from V and 2 bases from J, with 17 bases in between. The CDR3 runs 15 residues. CDR3 protein: CASLSEGRTTDTQYF. The CDR3, as DNA: TGTGCCAGCCTAAGCGAGGGACGGACCACAGATACGCAGTATTTT.

The rearrangement uses TRBV7-8 and TRBJ2-7; TRBD1 aligns across 7 bases. CDR1 is SGHVS and CDR2 is FQNEAQ in the germline V gene. J lost 1 base, V lost 4 bases, and 16 bases had no gene match. The CDR3 totals 18 residues. The DNA for the CDR3 is TGTGCCAGCAGCTACCCCGACAGGGTGGGAAGGGGGTCCTACGAGCAGTACTTC. It is translated as CASSYPDRVGRGSYEQYF.

A few counts support this clonotype. The chain couples TRBV4-1 to TRBJ2-5; D uncertain. V shed 0 bases and J shed 4 bases, with 15 bases lying between them. This CDR3 is built from 16 residues. Germline V gene data show CDR1 as MGHRA and CDR2 as YSYEKL. The DNA of the CDR3 is TGCGCCAGCAGCCAAGAGGCGGCAGGCCACCTAGAGACCCAGTACTTC. This codes for CASSQEAAGHLETQYF.

The J gene is TRBJ2-7, the V gene TRBV12-3 or TRBV12-4; D not certain. Trimming shortened V by 5 bases and J by 2 bases, and 10 bases separated the two germline ends. The CDR3 consists of 13 residues. CDR3 bases: TGTGCCAGCAGTCCTACTATCCCCTACGAGCAGTACTTC. It encodes CASSPTIPYEQYF.

This clonotype was detected only once. The V call is TRBV27, the J call TRBJ1-6; 12 bases match TRBD1. CDR3 length: 15 residues. The V and J ends lost 4 bases and 10 bases, in that order; junction bases with no gene match: 5. The V gene's germline CDR1 is MNHEY and CDR2 SMNVEV (reference sequence). The CDR3 protein is CASSWGQGAGSPLHF. In DNA, the CDR3 is TGTGCCAGCAGTTGGGGACAGGGGGCTGGGTCACCCCTCCACTTT.

The rearrangement uses TRBV11-2 and TRBJ2-3; 11 bases fit TRBD2. After removal of 6 bases from V and 0 bases from J, the junction contained 29 bases not matched to a gene. Germline V gives CDR1 SGHAT, CDR2 FQNNGV. The CDR3 has 24 residues. This CDR3 is CASSYITLRGVTGTSGTSTDTQYF. CDR3 DNA sequence: TGTGCCAGCAGTTATATTACCCTCCGAGGGGTTACCGGGACTAGCGGAACTAGCACAGATACGCAGTATTTT.

V and J are TRBV27 and TRBJ2-7; 9 bases map to TRBD1. The CDR3 consists of 15 residues. The junction had 9 bases not matched to a gene; V was cut back by 7 bases and J by 2 bases. CDR1 and CDR2 from the germline V gene are MNHEY and SMNVEV (reference sequence). In nucleotides, the CDR3 is TGTGCCAGCACCGCCTCAGGGACAGGGCCCTACGAGCAGTACTTC. As protein: CASTASGTGPYEQYF.

This clonotype was picked up a small number of times. The rearrangement links TRBV6-1 to TRBJ2-2, with D unresolved. CDR1 and CDR2 (germline): MNHNS, SASEGT. V gave up 7 bases and J gave up 3 bases, with 6 bases separating them. The CDR3 is 12 amino acids. The CDR3 spells CASTIYTGELFF. CDR3 DNA sequence: TGTGCCAGCACCATTTACACCGGGGAGCTGTTTTTT.